A single T cell receptor beta chain is shown here with its context. This record comes from a study of control samples from healthy donors and cancer patients. Measured with immunoSEQ multiplex PCR; TCRdb has only the in-frame clones, and not every one. The table records some 57,000 clones, 95% of them present only once. The CDR3 runs 15 residues. CDR1 is MDHEN, CDR2 SYDVKM, per germline. V lost 1 base and J lost 2, with 9 bases in between. The sequencing input was blood. This TCR derives from a young man in good health. This chain connects TRBV28 to TRBJ1-5; TRBD1 is a possible D gene (6 bases). CDR3 loop: CASSLYREGNQPQHF. DNA of the CDR3: TGTGCCAGCAGTTTATACAGGGAGGGCAATCAGCCCCAGCATTTT. The whole variable domain, remainder taken from reference TRBV28 and TRBJ1-5, is DVKVTQSSRYLVKRTGEKVFLECVQDMDHENMFWYRQDPGLGLRLIYFSYDVKMKEKGDIPEGYSVSREKKERFSLILESASTNQTSMYLCASSLYREGNQPQHFGDGTRLSIL.